This TCR beta chain was captured by sequencing in a study of identical twins. Overall study results and limits: For monozygotic twins, models underestimated out-of-frame TCR alpha sharing. The more abundant beta clonotypes in cord blood had fewer insertions, and memory repertoires did not show this. Invariant T cells like MAIT and iNKT could partly confound the zero-insertion analyses.

Trimming took 2 bases from V and 3 from J, leaving 14 bases between them. Germline CDR1 and CDR2: GTSNPN and SVGIG (reference sequence). The CDR3 sequence is 15 residues long. To note about this clonotype: Its target is unknown.

TCRdb recomputed calls from the 5' RACE reads with MiXCR, one row per CDR3 protein. The sample has 450,000 or so distinct CDR3 sequences, about 18% seen once. Sequenced material: naive T cells sorted from blood. The V gene is TRBV30, the J gene TRBJ2-1; D gene uncertain. The TCR sequence derives from a man aged 50 to 59 in good health. Here the CDR3 DNA reads TGTGCCTGGAGTAACCACAACCTCCGCTACAATGAGCAGTTCTTC. The encoded protein is CAWSNHNLRYNEQFF.